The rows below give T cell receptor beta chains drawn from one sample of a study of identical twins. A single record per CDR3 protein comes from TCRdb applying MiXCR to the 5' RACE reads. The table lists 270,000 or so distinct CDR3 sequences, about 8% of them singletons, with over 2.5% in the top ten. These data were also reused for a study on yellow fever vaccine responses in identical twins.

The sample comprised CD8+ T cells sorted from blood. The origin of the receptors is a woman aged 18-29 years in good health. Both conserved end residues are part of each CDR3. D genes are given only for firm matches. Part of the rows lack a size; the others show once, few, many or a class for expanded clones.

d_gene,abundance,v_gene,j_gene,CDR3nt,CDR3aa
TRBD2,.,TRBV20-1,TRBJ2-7,TGCAGTGCTAGAGATATCGGGCGGGGGTCGGGCTACGAGCAGTACTTC,CSARDIGRGSGYEQYF
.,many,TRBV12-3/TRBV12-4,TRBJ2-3,TGTGCCAGTAGGGTAAGCGGACCTGAAGGAGATACGCAGTATTTT,CASRVSGPEGDTQYF
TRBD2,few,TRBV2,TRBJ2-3,TGTGCCAGCAGTGAATATCCTAGCGGGAGTTTGACAGATACGCAGTATTTT,CASSEYPSGSLTDTQYF
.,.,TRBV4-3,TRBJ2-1,TGCGCCAGCAGCCAAGATAGAGTAGCGACCAATGAGCAGTTCTTC,CASSQDRVATNEQFF
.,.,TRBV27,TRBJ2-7,TGTGCCAGCAGTTTATTGGTTGGGGCGGAGGAGTACTTC,CASSLLVGAEEYF
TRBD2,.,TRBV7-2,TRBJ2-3,TGTGCCAGCAGCTTAGAGCTAGCGGGAGGTAGCACAGATACGCAGTATTTT,CASSLELAGGSTDTQYF
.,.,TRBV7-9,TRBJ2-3,TGTGCCAGCAGCTCCCGCCACGGGATAGGTAGCACAGATACGCAGTATTTT,CASSSRHGIGSTDTQYF
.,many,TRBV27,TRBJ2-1,TGTGCCAGCAGTCTCGGGACTCGTTCCTACAATGAGCAGTTCTTC,CASSLGTRSYNEQFF
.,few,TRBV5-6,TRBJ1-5,TGTGCCAGCAGCTTGGGCAGGGGTCCTAATCAGCCCCAGCATTTT,CASSLGRGPNQPQHF
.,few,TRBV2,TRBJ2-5,TGTGCCAGCACCCGCCCGGAGGGTACGAGGGAGACCCAGTACTTC,CASTRPEGTRETQYF
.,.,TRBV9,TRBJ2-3,TGTGCCAGCAGCGTCAGCGGAGCTAGCACAGATACGCAGTATTTT,CASSVSGASTDTQYF
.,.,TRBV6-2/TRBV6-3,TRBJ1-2,TGTGCCAGCAGTTACTCGGGCCATGACTATGGCTACACCTTC,CASSYSGHDYGYTF
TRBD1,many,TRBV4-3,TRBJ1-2,TGCGCCAGCAGCCAAGATTGGGACAGCTATGGCTACACCTTC,CASSQDWDSYGYTF
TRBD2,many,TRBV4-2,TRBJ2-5,TGTGCCAGCAGCCAAGATGGGGAGGGCCGAGAGACCCAGTACTTC,CASSQDGEGRETQYF
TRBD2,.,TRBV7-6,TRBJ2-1,TGTGCCAGCAGCTTAGTCGCGGGGGAAGGTGATGAGCAGTTCTTC,CASSLVAGEGDEQFF
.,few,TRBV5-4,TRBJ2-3,TGTGCCAGCAGCTTGATGACGGCGGGGGCGGATACGCAGTATTTT,CASSLMTAGADTQYF
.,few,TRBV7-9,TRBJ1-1,TGTGCCAGTAGCTCCTTGGGGAGTCTTGCCACTGAAGCTTTCTTT,CASSSLGSLATEAFF
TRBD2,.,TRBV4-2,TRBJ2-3,TGTGCCAGCAGCCATGACGGGACTAGGGACCTCTCTAGCACAGATACGCAGTATTTT,CASSHDGTRDLSSTDTQYF
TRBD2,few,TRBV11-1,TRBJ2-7,TGTGCCAGCAGCTCACTCGGACTAGCGGCCCCGGATTTCTACGAGCAGTACTTC,CASSSLGLAAPDFYEQYF
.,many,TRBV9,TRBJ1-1,TGTGCCAGCAGCGTAGGCTTACAGGGCATGGGGAACACTGAAGCTTTCTTT,CASSVGLQGMGNTEAFF
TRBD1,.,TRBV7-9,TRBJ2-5,TGTGCCAGCAGCCCTCGACAGGGGACGGCTATCGAGACCCAGTACTTC,CASSPRQGTAIETQYF
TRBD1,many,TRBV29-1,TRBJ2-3,TGCAGCGTTGATGCCTCCGAACTAGGACAGGGGGCCACAGATACGCAGTATTTT,CSVDASELGQGATDTQYF
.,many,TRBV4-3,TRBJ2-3,TGCGCCAGCAGCCAAGATCTTCTCTTAGCAGGGATGGGAGATACGCAGTATTTT,CASSQDLLLAGMGDTQYF
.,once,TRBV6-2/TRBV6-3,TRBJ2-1,TGTGCCAGCAGTTATAAGAGCAATGAGCAGTTCTTC,CASSYKSNEQFF
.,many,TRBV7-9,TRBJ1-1,TGTGCCAGCAGCTTAATGACCTCAGGGGTCACTGAAGCTTTCTTT,CASSLMTSGVTEAFF
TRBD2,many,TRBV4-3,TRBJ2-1,TGCGCCAGCAGCCAAGATAGGCGGGAGGGCCTCGATGAGCAGTTCTTC,CASSQDRREGLDEQFF
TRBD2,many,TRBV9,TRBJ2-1,TGTGCCAGCAGCGGATCTAGCGGGGAACGACCAGTCTATGAGCAGTTCTTC,CASSGSSGERPVYEQFF
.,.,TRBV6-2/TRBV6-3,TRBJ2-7,TGTGCCAGCAGTTACTCAGAACAGCCCTACGAGCAGTACTTC,CASSYSEQPYEQYF
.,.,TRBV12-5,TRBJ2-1,TGTGCTAGTGGTTTGGCAGAGACCTACAATGAGCAGTTCTTC,CASGLAETYNEQFF
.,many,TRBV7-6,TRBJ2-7,TGTGCCAGCAGCTTAGGGGCCGGGACACTCCCTTACGAGCAGTACTTC,CASSLGAGTLPYEQYF
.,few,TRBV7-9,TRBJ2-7,TGTGCCAGCAGCTTAGTGGGCACCCAGAGCTCCTACGAGCAGTACTTC,CASSLVGTQSSYEQYF
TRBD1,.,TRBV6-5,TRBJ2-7,TGTGCCAGCAGTTACTCGGGCCAGGGGGCGTACGAGCAGTACTTC,CASSYSGQGAYEQYF
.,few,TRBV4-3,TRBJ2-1,TGCGCCAGCAGCCAAGATGCCAGGGTTTCCTACAATGAGCAGTTCTTC,CASSQDARVSYNEQFF
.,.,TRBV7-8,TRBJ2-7,TGTGCCAGCACCCCATGGGCGGACCCCTACGAGCAGTACTTC,CASTPWADPYEQYF
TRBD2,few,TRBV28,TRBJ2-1,TGTGCCAGCAGTCGACTAGCGGGGGGGAGGGAGCAGTTCTTC,CASSRLAGGREQFF
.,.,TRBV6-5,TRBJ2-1,TGTGCCAGCAGTTCGGGACACGTCTACTATGAGCAGTTCTTC,CASSSGHVYYEQFF
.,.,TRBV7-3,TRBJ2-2,TGTGCCAGCAGCTTAAACCGCTTTGGGACGAACACCGGGGAGCTGTTTTTT,CASSLNRFGTNTGELFF
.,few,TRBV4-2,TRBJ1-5,TGTGCCAGCAGCCAAGTCCTTCTCGATGAGAAAGGAAATCAGCCCCAGCATTTT,CASSQVLLDEKGNQPQHF
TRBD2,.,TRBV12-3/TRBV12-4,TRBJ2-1,TGTGCCAGCAGTCCCCTAGCGGGAGTTCAGCAGTTCTTC,CASSPLAGVQQFF
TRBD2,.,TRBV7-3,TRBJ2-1,TGTGCCAGCAGCTTAAGGGCTAGCGGGAATCTTTTTGAGCAGTTCTTC,CASSLRASGNLFEQFF
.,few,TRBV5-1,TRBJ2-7,TGCGCCAGCAGCTCCCCGACAGAGTACAACTACGAGCAGTACTTC,CASSSPTEYNYEQYF
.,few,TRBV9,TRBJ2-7,TGTGCCAGCAGCGTAGGGGGGGTAGCGGACGAGCAGTACTTC,CASSVGGVADEQYF
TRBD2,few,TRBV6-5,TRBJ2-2,TGTGCCAGCAGTTACGATCTAGCGGGAACCGGGGAGCTGTTTTTT,CASSYDLAGTGELFF
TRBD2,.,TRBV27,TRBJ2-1,TGTGCCAGCAGTAAAGGGACTAGCGCTGAGCAGTTCTTC,CASSKGTSAEQFF
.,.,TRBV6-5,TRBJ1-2,TGTGCCAGCAGTTACTCGCCTAACTATGGCTACACCTTC,CASSYSPNYGYTF
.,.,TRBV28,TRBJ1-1,TGTGCCAGCAGTTTATCAGGTTTAGGGGGGCTGAACACTGAAGCTTTCTTT,CASSLSGLGGLNTEAFF
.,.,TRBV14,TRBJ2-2,TGTGCCAGCAGCCAAGTGTATGGTACCGGGGAGCTGTTTTTT,CASSQVYGTGELFF
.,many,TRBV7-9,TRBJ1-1,TGTGCCAGCACCCCAGCCCAGGGTGGGGAGAAAAAGGCTGAAGCTTTCTTT,CASTPAQGGEKKAEAFF